This T cell receptor (beta chain) was identified in a study of cytomegalovirus exposure and HLA in healthy donors. PCR involved 60 Vbeta and 13 Jbeta primers. Produced via immunoSEQ multiplex PCR; TCRdb's table is partial and in-frame only. This table has about 190,000 clones, approximately 79% appearing once. CDR1 SGHTS and CDR2 YDEGEE come from the germline V gene. This CDR3 region has 17 residues. V lost 0 bases and J lost 6; bases outside the gene matches: 10. The J gene is TRBJ2-1, the V gene TRBV5-8; 9 positions match TRBD2. The receptor was derived from a woman between 18 and 29 years old in good health and CMV-seronegative. Sequencing was carried out using PBMCs. CDR3 protein: CASSLELRGGWGNEQFF. The CDR3 region has the DNA TGTGCCAGCAGCTTGGAGTTGCGGGGGGGTTGGGGCAATGAGCAGTTCTTC.